Reported below is one TCR beta chain. The sample carries other DNA sequences with the same CDR3. As handled by the study authors: Reference gene primers were amplified, and this amplification served to estimate nucleated cell counts. TCRdb keeps only in-frame clones here, not all; method: immunoSEQ multiplex PCR. The DNA gave D and trimming, while V, J and clone size come from that table. The sample shows roughly 230,000 clones, over 75% of them seen only once. The data derive from a study of blood T cell repertoires in COVID-19. Background on the study: From the United States, Italy and Spain came samples of acute and convalescent COVID-19. T cells, B-cell-depleted T cells, or PBMCs supplied cDNA or gDNA.

From germline, CDR1 is SGHRS and CDR2 YFSETQ. V lost 0 bases to trimming and J lost 3 bases; unmatched junction nucleotides: 5. The CDR3 has 15 amino acids. This chain uses TRBV5-1 with TRBJ2-7, with 8 bases aligning to TRBD1. The receptor was isolated from a woman older than 75 with acute or convalescent COVID-19. The sample taken for sequencing was peripheral blood. CDR3 residues: CASSLEGDRGYEQYF. The CDR3 DNA is TGCGCCAGCAGCTTGGAAGGAGACAGGGGCTACGAGCAGTACTTC.